The 30 T cell receptor beta chains listed next were all sequenced from one sample in a study of shared T cell receptors in the human thymus. TCRdb's table, derived via immunoSEQ multiplex PCR, lists solely in-frame clones and lacks some. The sample has 600,000 to 900,000 clones, approximately 83% seen once; the top ten hold over 0.008%. Separately, the same data were catalogued under a study of human thymus T cells.

Sequencing was done on a sample of thymocytes. These receptors all come from a girl younger than two with a congenital heart defect.

The chain employs TRBV28 and TRBJ1-4, with a weak D call TRBD1 (5 bases). Germline CDR1 is MDHEN and CDR2 is SYDVKM. V dropped 2 bases and J dropped 5 bases, with 12 bases sitting between them. This CDR3 region has 15 residues. The CDR3 DNA sequence: TGTGCCAGCAGTTTAGTCGGGGACTTGAATGAAAAACTGTTTTTT. Its protein product is CASSLVGDLNEKLFF.

This chain connects TRBV5-4 to TRBJ1-2; D is unclear. Germline V CDR1 and CDR2: SGHNT, YYREEE (reference sequence). Deletions cut 1 base from V and 1 base from J, with 8 bases between. The CDR3 totals 14 residues. The CDR3 is CASSLTGSNYGYTF. Here the CDR3 DNA reads TGTGCCAGCAGCTTGACGGGTAGTAACTATGGCTACACCTTC.

V gene TRBV6-1 combines with J gene TRBJ1-2; D is unclear. V lost 7 bases to trimming and J lost 8 bases, with 14 bases between them. The CDR3 covers 12 residues. The germline V gene has CDR1 MNHNS and CDR2 SASEGT. CDR3 amino acids: CASTSGLRGYTF. CDR3 sequence (DNA): TGTGCCAGCACAAGCGGGTTGCGAGGCTACACCTTC.

The rearrangement uses TRBV10-3 and TRBJ1-1, with TRBD1 identical over 12 bases. The germline gives CDR1 ENHRY, CDR2 SYGVKD. CDR3 length: 15 residues. Germline trimming cut 11 bases from V and 2 bases from J; bases unmatched to any gene: 9. Here the CDR3 reads CAAPGTGGINTEAFF. CDR3 coding DNA: TGTGCCGCTCCGGGGACAGGGGGCATAAACACTGAAGCTTTCTTT.

This clone was recorded once. The chain employs TRBV4-3 and TRBJ2-7; 7 bases fit TRBD1. Germline V gene data show CDR1 as LGHNA and CDR2 as YSLEER. The V segment lost 1 base and the J segment 4 bases; nucleotides outside the gene matches: 7. The CDR3 consists of 15 residues. In nucleotides, the CDR3 is TGCGCCAGCAGCCAAGGACAGGGCCCAGGATACGAGCAGTACTTC. It encodes CASSQGQGPGYEQYF.

The rearrangement joins TRBV12-5 to TRBJ2-1, with 9 bases aligning to TRBD1. With V trimmed by 1 base and J by 8 bases, 9 bases remained unmatched. The CDR3 covers 16 residues. Germline values: CDR1 LGHNT, CDR2 FRNRAP. CDR3 region: CASGLGWDRAGDEQFF. The CDR3 DNA is TGTGCTAGTGGTTTGGGGTGGGACAGGGCGGGAGATGAGCAGTTCTTC.

This clone showed up just a few times. This sequence joins TRBV29-1 and TRBJ2-1, with D tentatively TRBD1 (6 bases). The germline gives CDR1 SQVTM, CDR2 ANQGSEA. This CDR3 has 12 amino acids. Trimming cost V 2 bases and J 4 bases, with 6 bases left between them. The CDR3 region has the DNA TGCAGCGTTGAACAGGGGTACAATGAGCAGTTCTTC. Protein sequence: CSVEQGYNEQFF.

The V gene is TRBV19, the J gene TRBJ2-1, with D possibly matching TRBD1 (6 bases). The CDR3 extends over 15 amino acids. CDR1 and CDR2 from the germline V gene are LNHDA and SQIVND (reference sequence). Deletions cut 3 bases from V and 0 bases from J, with 9 bases between. The CDR3 DNA follows: TGTGCCAGTAGTATTTGGGACAACTCCTACAATGAGCAGTTCTTC. Translating it yields CASSIWDNSYNEQFF.

This clone was picked up a small number of times. The chain is built from TRBV27 and TRBJ2-6; a possible D gene is TRBD2 (6 bases). Germline CDR1 MNHEY, CDR2 SMNVEV (reference sequence). The CDR3 runs to 16 residues. Trimming stripped 3 bases from V and 2 bases from J, with 11 bases between. Here the CDR3 reads CASSFGGIAGANVLTF. The DNA for the CDR3 is TGTGCCAGCAGTTTCGGAGGGATCGCTGGGGCCAACGTCCTGACTTTC.

This clone showed up just once. This chain joins TRBV27 and TRBJ2-7; D is possibly TRBD2 (5 bases). Germline CDR1 and CDR2: MNHEY and SMNVEV (reference sequence). The CDR3 sequence is 13 residues long. V lost 3 bases and J 5 bases, leaving 11 bases between the germline ends. The CDR3 loop reads CASSLAGPDEQYF. The CDR3 nucleotides read TGTGCCAGCAGTTTGGCGGGCCCAGACGAGCAGTACTTC.

The chain links TRBV5-1 to TRBJ2-3, with 10 bases identical to TRBD2. The CDR3 runs to 17 residues. J was trimmed by 3 bases and V by 3 bases; bases with no gene match: 10. CDR1 and CDR2 (germline): SGHRS, YFSETQ. The CDR3 reads CASSYRAGGRETDTQYF. For the CDR3, the DNA is TGCGCCAGCAGCTACAGAGCGGGGGGGCGTGAGACAGATACGCAGTATTTT. Supplemented by reference TRBV5-1 and TRBJ2-3, the full variable domain reads KAGVTQTPRYLIKTRGQQVTLSCSPISGHRSVSWYQQTPGQGLQFLFEYFSETQRNKGNFPGRFSGRQFSNSRSEMNVSTLELGDSALYLCASSYRAGGRETDTQYFGPGTRLTVL.

The genes are TRBV5-1 and TRBJ2-1; D perhaps matches TRBD1 (6 bases). Germline assignment: CDR1 SGHRS and CDR2 YFSETQ. Trimming left V 4 bases short and J 4 bases short, with 12 bases between. The CDR3 runs to 14 residues. CDR3 nucleotides: TGCGCCAGCAGCCAATGGACAGATTACAATGAGCAGTTCTTC. It translates to CASSQWTDYNEQFF. Supplemented by reference TRBV5-1 and TRBJ2-1, the full variable domain reads KAGVTQTPRYLIKTRGQQVTLSCSPISGHRSVSWYQQTPGQGLQFLFEYFSETQRNKGNFPGRFSGRQFSNSRSEMNVSTLELGDSALYLCASSQWTDYNEQFFGPGTRLTVL.

CDR3 residues: CASSLTRLSNEQFF. CDR3 in DNA: TGCGCCAGCAGCTTAACTCGACTGTCCAATGAGCAGTTCTTC. The chain employs TRBV5-1 and TRBJ2-1, with D unresolved. The CDR3 consists of 14 residues. Germline CDR1 is SGHRS and CDR2 is YFSETQ. V lost 2 bases and J lost 6, with 12 bases in between. Filled out from reference TRBV5-1 and TRBJ2-1, the complete variable domain reads KAGVTQTPRYLIKTRGQQVTLSCSPISGHRSVSWYQQTPGQGLQFLFEYFSETQRNKGNFPGRFSGRQFSNSRSEMNVSTLELGDSALYLCASSLTRLSNEQFFGPGTRLTVL.

The genes are TRBV7-8 and TRBJ2-5, with 15 bases identical to TRBD2. The CDR3 runs 17 residues. Trimming took 4 bases from V and 5 from J; bases not matched to a gene: 8. Germline CDR1 reads SGHVS; CDR2 reads FQNEAQ. CDR3 sequence reads: CASSSTGTSGGKETQYF. The CDR3 DNA follows: TGTGCCAGCAGCTCTACCGGGACTAGCGGGGGGAAGGAGACCCAGTACTTC.

The gene calls are TRBV7-2 and TRBJ1-5; no definite D call. V was clipped by 2 bases and J by 2 bases, with 7 bases between them. Germline V gene lookup returns CDR1 SGHTA and CDR2 FQGNSA. The CDR3 totals 14 residues. CDR3 residues: CASSLNHGNQPQHF. In DNA form, the CDR3 reads TGTGCCAGCAGCTTAAATCATGGCAATCAGCCCCAGCATTTT. The full variable domain, with the rest looked up from reference TRBV7-2 and TRBJ1-5, is GAGVSQSPSNKVTEKGKDVELRCDPISGHTALYWYRQSLGQGLEFLIYFQGNSAPDKSGLPSDRFSAERTGGSVSTLTIQRTQQEDSAVYLCASSLNHGNQPQHFGDGTRLSIL.

V gene TRBV7-2 combines with J gene TRBJ2-2; TRBD2 aligns across 12 bases. Germline V gives CDR1 SGHTA, CDR2 FQGNSA. The CDR3 covers 19 residues. V lost 7 bases, J lost 1 base, and 13 bases stayed unmatched. The CDR3 bases are TGTGCCAGCACCAACGCGAGGGCTAGCGGGGGGGGGAACACCGGGGAGCTGTTTTTT. Its translation is CASTNARASGGGNTGELFF.

The rearrangement links TRBV10-2 to TRBJ2-7; 8 bases match TRBD1. The germline CDR1 and CDR2 sequences are WSHSY and SAAADI. The length of the CDR3 is 16 residues. The trim removed 5 bases at V and 4 bases at J, leaving 13 bases unmatched. CDR3 nucleotides: TGCGCCAGCAGTAGTGAGGTTCGGACAGGGCTATACGAGCAGTACTTC. Encoded protein: CASSSEVRTGLYEQYF.

This clone was seen only a few times. The genes are TRBV4-3 and TRBJ2-5, with 7 positions matching TRBD1. The CDR3 covers 15 residues. After removal of 5 bases from V and 1 base from J, the junction contained 7 bases not matched to a gene. Germline CDR1 and CDR2: LGHNA and YSLEER. The CDR3 spells CASSGTESLQETQYF. The CDR3 coding sequence is TGCGCCAGCAGCGGGACAGAGAGTCTCCAAGAGACCCAGTACTTC.

The chain's CDR3 is CASSIGVVRPTDTQYF. The CDR3 DNA is TGTGCCAGTAGTATTGGAGTCGTACGGCCCACAGATACGCAGTATTTT. The V and J genes are TRBV19 and TRBJ2-3; no firm D call. Trimming removed 3 bases at V and 2 bases at J, with 15 bases between. This CDR3 has 16 amino acids. Germline V gives CDR1 LNHDA, CDR2 SQIVND (reference sequence).

The gene calls are TRBV6-5 and TRBJ2-7, with a possible D match to TRBD1 (6 bases). The V gene lost 6 bases and the J gene lost 3 bases, with 18 bases spanning the gap. The V gene's germline CDR1 is MNHEY and CDR2 SVGAGI. The CDR3 covers 15 residues. The CDR3 nucleotides read TGTGCCAGCAGAGGGTCGGGACAAGGATACTACGAGCAGTACTTC. Its translation is CASRGSGQGYYEQYF.

The CDR3 DNA follows: TGTGCCAGCAGTTTAGTATCAGGGTCACACACAGATACGCAGTATTTT. As protein: CASSLVSGSHTDTQYF. V and J are TRBV28 and TRBJ2-3; D might be TRBD1 (5 bases). Trimming pared 2 bases from V and 2 bases from J, leaving 14 bases between. Germline CDR1 reads MDHEN; CDR2 reads SYDVKM. CDR3 length: 16 amino acids.

The chain joins TRBV4-3 to TRBJ2-7; perhaps TRBD1 as D (5 bases). Germline CDR1 reads LGHNA; CDR2 reads YSLEER. Trimming pared 1 base from V and 4 bases from J, leaving 20 bases between. This CDR3 spans 17 amino acids. CDR3 in DNA: TGCGCCAGCAGCCAAGTTTGGCAGGACATGGCCGGGTACGAGCAGTACTTC. This sequence encodes CASSQVWQDMAGYEQYF.

The CDR3 region has the DNA TGTGCCAGCAGCTTATCCGGGGATTACACTGAAGCTTTCTTT. Translated: CASSLSGDYTEAFF. The V and J genes are TRBV7-3 and TRBJ1-1; D gene unclear. Between the trimmed V and J ends, which lost 2 bases and 3 bases, there was a span of 10 bases. CDR3 length equals 14 residues. Germline V lookup: CDR1 SGHTA, CDR2 FQGTGA.

The chain has TRBV18 and TRBJ2-4; 8 bases agree with TRBD1. J gave up 12 bases and V 2 bases, and 9 bases lay outside the gene matches. Germline V lookup: CDR1 KGHSH, CDR2 LQKENI. This CDR3 region has 14 residues. CDR3: CASSPKDRDRTQYF. The CDR3 bases are TGTGCCAGCTCACCAAAGGACAGGGACCGTACTCAGTACTTC.

The chain combines TRBV4-1 with TRBJ1-3, with D perhaps matching TRBD1 (6 bases). V lost 2 bases, J lost 0 bases, and 26 bases lay in between. CDR1 MGHRA and CDR2 YSYEKL come from the germline V gene. There are 21 residues in the CDR3. This CDR3 is CASSQYPLGGGPRVSGNTIYF. DNA for the CDR3: TGCGCCAGCAGCCAATATCCTCTAGGGGGGGGGCCTCGTGTCTCTGGAAACACCATATATTTT.

This clone was found once. V usage is TRBV12-5 and J usage is TRBJ2-6; TRBD1 aligns across 9 bases. The CDR3 loop spans 18 amino acids. V dropped 4 bases and J dropped 0; count of bases not matched to a gene: 7. Germline loops: CDR1 LGHNT, CDR2 FRNRAP. The CDR3 loop is CASGSYRDRVSGANVLTF. The CDR3, as DNA: TGTGCTAGTGGTTCCTACCGGGACAGGGTCTCTGGGGCCAACGTCCTGACTTTC.

This clone was seen a single time. The V call is TRBV7-9, the J call TRBJ2-3, with TRBD1 matching over 8 bases. The CDR3 is made up of 16 amino acids. Germline CDR1 is SEHNR and CDR2 is FQNEAQ (reference sequence). Losses at the gene ends were 4 bases for V and 3 bases for J; bases not matched to a gene: 9. CDR3 DNA: TGTGCCAGCAGCTCCCTCTCCGACAGGGGTACAGATACGCAGTATTTT. As protein: CASSSLSDRGTDTQYF.

This sequence joins TRBV4-3 and TRBJ1-5; D gene ambiguous. V lost 1 base, J lost 5 bases, and 9 bases lay in between. The CDR3 length is 14 residues. From germline, CDR1 is LGHNA and CDR2 YSLEER. The CDR3 nucleotides read TGCGCCAGCAGCCAAGGGCCAGGCTATCAGCCCCAGCATTTT. Translation: CASSQGPGYQPQHF.

CDR3 DNA: TGTGCCAGCAGCCAAGATTATTTAAAGGTTCGGTACAGGGGGCTCCCCTCTGGGGCCAACGTCCTGACTTTC. Protein product: CASSQDYLKVRYRGLPSGANVLTF. This chain links TRBV14 with TRBJ2-6; 9 bases agree with TRBD1. The CDR3 has 24 amino acids. The J segment lost 0 bases and the V segment lost 0 bases, leaving 21 bases of the junction unmatched. From germline, CDR1 is SGHDN and CDR2 FVKESK.

The gene calls are TRBV19 and TRBJ2-1; no reliable D call. Germline V gene sequence: CDR1 LNHDA, CDR2 SQIVND (reference sequence). The CDR3 has 14 residues. The V and J ends lost 3 bases and 8 bases respectively, with 14 bases between them. The CDR3 DNA reads TGTGCCAGTAGTATCGCTAGGCTGGGTCATGAGCAGTTCTTC. Its translation: CASSIARLGHEQFF.